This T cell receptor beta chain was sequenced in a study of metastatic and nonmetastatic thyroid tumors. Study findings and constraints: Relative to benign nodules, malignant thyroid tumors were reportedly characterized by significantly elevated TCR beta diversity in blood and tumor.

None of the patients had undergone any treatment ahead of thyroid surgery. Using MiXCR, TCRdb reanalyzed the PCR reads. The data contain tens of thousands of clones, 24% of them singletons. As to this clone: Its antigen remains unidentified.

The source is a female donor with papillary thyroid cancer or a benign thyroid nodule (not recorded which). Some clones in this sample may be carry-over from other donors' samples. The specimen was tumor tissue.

The DNA of the CDR3 is TGTGCCAGTACTCCGGTCCTTGATCAGCCCCAGCATTTT. Translation gives CASTPVLDQPQHF. V and J are TRBV19 and TRBJ1-5; D unclear. The CDR3 covers 13 residues. Trimming shortened V by 7 bases and J by 5 bases, and 12 bases separated the two germline ends. In germline, CDR1 is LNHDA, CDR2 SQIVND (reference sequence).